This T cell receptor beta chain is drawn from a study of beta chain features in type 1 diabetes. The CDR3 contains 15 residues. Germline V gives CDR1 SGHNT, CDR2 YYREEE (reference sequence). The V segment lost 5 bases and the J segment 2 bases; nucleotides outside the gene matches: 4. This clone showed up just a few times. cDNA synthesis used the whole RNA isolate, giving expressed TCRB sequences. The data were produced by immunoSEQ multiplex PCR, yet TCRdb's version contains in-frame clones alone and is incomplete. The sample comprises about 340,000 clones, roughly 8% of which are singletons, and around 0.45% rests with the top ten.

This clonotype was obtained from a woman between 18 and 29 years old in good health. The genes are TRBV5-4 and TRBJ2-2, with 9 bases identical to TRBD2. The sequencing input was central memory CD4+ T cells from blood. The CDR3 protein is CASSEGTSNTGELFF. As DNA, the CDR3 is TGTGCCAGCAGTGAGGGGACTAGCAACACCGGGGAGCTGTTTTTT.